This T cell receptor beta chain was found in a study of cytomegalovirus exposure and HLA in healthy donors. The PCR was carried out with 60 Vbeta primers and 13 Jbeta primers. Assay: immunoSEQ multiplex PCR; the TCRdb copy retains only in-frame clones and omits some. The sample holds fewer than 200,000 clones, 80% to 85% seen once. Germline CDR1 is SEHNR and CDR2 is FQNEAQ (reference sequence). V lost 4 bases to trimming and J lost 10 bases; unmatched junction nucleotides: 15. The CDR3 covers 17 residues. V gene TRBV7-9 combines with J gene TRBJ2-1; TRBD2 agrees at 11 bases. The clonotype was recovered from a girl between 2 and 10 years old in good health and CMV-seropositive. Specimen: PBMCs. The CDR3 DNA reads as TGTGCCAGCAGCTCCATCGCCCTAGCGGGAGGAAAGGTAGAGCAGTTCTTC. It yields the protein CASSSIALAGGKVEQFF. Together with reference TRBV7-9 and TRBJ2-1, the CDR3 gives the full variable domain: DTGVSQNPRHKITKRGQNVTFRCDPISEHNRLYWYRQTLGQGPEFLTYFQNEAQLEKSRLLSDRFSAERPKGSFSTLEIQRTEQGDSAMYLCASSSIALAGGKVEQFFGPGTRLTVL.